One sample yielded the 10 T cell receptor beta chains listed below, sequenced in a study of breast tumors, draining lymph nodes, adjacent tissues. Breast cancer patients provided tissue from their axillary draining lymph nodes. TCRdb re-analysed the multiplex PCR reads in MiXCR, keeping a single row per CDR3 protein. The sample has fewer than 300,000 distinct CDR3 sequences; roughly 32% are singletons. The specimen was axillary lymph node tissue. The receptors originated from a female donor with breast cancer. Some clones in this sample may be carry-over from other donors' samples.

This rearrangement joins TRBV15 to TRBJ2-1; 11 bases match TRBD2. V shed 2 bases and J 4 bases; nucleotides not matched to a gene: 1. Germline CDR1 LNHNV, CDR2 YYDKDF (reference sequence). The CDR3 length is 15 residues. In DNA form, the CDR3 reads TGTGCCACCAGCAGAACTAGCGGGGGATACAATGAGCAGTTCTTC. This encodes CATSRTSGGYNEQFF.

This clonotype was picked up many times. Written as DNA, the CDR3 is TGTGCCAGCAGCGCGGGACAGGGGAGAACCGGGGAGCTGTTTTTT. It yields the protein CASSAGQGRTGELFF. The chain has TRBV5-6 and TRBJ2-2, with 10 bases lining up with TRBD1. Looked up from germline, CDR1 is SGHDT and CDR2 is YYEEEE. This CDR3 is built from 15 residues. J gave up 5 bases and V 4 bases, and 5 bases lay outside the gene matches. Full variable domain (missing parts from reference TRBV5-6 and TRBJ2-2): DAGVTQSPTHLIKTRGQQVTLRCSPKSGHDTVSWYQQALGQGPQFIFQYYEEEERQRGNFPDRFSGHQFPNYSSELNVNALLLGDSALYLCASSAGQGRTGELFFGEGSRLTVL.

This clonotype occurred many times. V gene TRBV10-3 combines with J gene TRBJ2-6, with 11 bases that match TRBD2. The germline V gene encodes CDR1 ENHRY and CDR2 SYGVKD. V gave up 1 base and J gave up 1 base; unmatched junction bases: 3. This CDR3 has 18 amino acids. DNA for the CDR3: TGTGCCATCAGTGAGTTGGCTAGCGGGAGGTCTGGGGCCAACGTCCTGACTTTC. Amino acid sequence: CAISELASGRSGANVLTF.

The CDR3 region has the DNA TGTGCCAGCAGCGTAGGGGGACTAGCTAATGAGCAGTTCTTC. The encoded protein is CASSVGGLANEQFF. This chain links TRBV9 with TRBJ2-1; 9 positions agree with TRBD2. V lost 0 bases, J lost 7 bases, and 2 bases stayed unmatched. Germline V CDR1 and CDR2: SGDLS, YYNGEE. The CDR3 runs 14 residues. Supplemented by reference TRBV9 and TRBJ2-1, the full variable domain reads DSGVTQTPKHLITATGQRVTLRCSPRSGDLSVYWYQQSLDQGLQFLIQYYNGEERAKGNILERFSAQQFPDLHSELNLSSLELGDSALYFCASSVGGLANEQFFGPGTRLTVL.

This clonotype occurred once. The gene calls are TRBV7-2 and TRBJ1-4; 7 bases align to TRBD1. The CDR3 has 16 amino acids. Looked up from germline, CDR1 is SGHTA and CDR2 is FQGNSA. Trimming removed 6 bases from V and 7 bases from J; junction bases left unmatched: 14. CDR3 loop: CASSSEGTAPTEKLFF. DNA of the CDR3: TGTGCCAGCAGTTCCGAGGGGACAGCTCCAACTGAAAAACTGTTTTTT.

This clonotype was seen ten or more times. The J gene is TRBJ2-5, the V gene TRBV6-5; TRBD1 matches at 10 bases. Trimming took 5 bases from V and 4 from J; bases not matched to a gene: 7. This CDR3 is 15 amino acids long. Germline loops: CDR1 MNHEY, CDR2 SVGAGI. CDR3 residues: CASSHRGDRGETQYF. The CDR3 DNA is TGTGCCAGCAGTCACCGCGGGGACAGGGGAGAGACCCAGTACTTC.

At least ten counts were recorded for this clonotype. The rearrangement joins TRBV20-1 to TRBJ2-1; 7 bases match TRBD2. The V and J ends lost 5 bases and 9 bases, in that order; junction bases with no gene match: 7. This CDR3 spans 12 amino acids. The germline gives CDR1 DFQATT, CDR2 SNEGSKA (reference sequence). In nucleotides, the CDR3 is TGCAGTGCTTCAAAGGCGGGAGTTGAGCAGTTCTTC. Translated, it gives CSASKAGVEQFF.

The genes are TRBV5-6 and TRBJ1-2, with 7 bases aligning to TRBD1. Germline values: CDR1 SGHDT, CDR2 YYEEEE. V was clipped by 4 bases and J by 8 bases; unmatched bases: 8. This CDR3 is 13 amino acids long. CDR3 nucleotides: TGTGCCAGCAGCCTGGGACAGCCCGACGGCTACACCTTC. Amino acid sequence: CASSLGQPDGYTF.

This clonotype has at least ten counts. V gene TRBV7-3 combines with J gene TRBJ1-1, with a possible D match to TRBD1 (5 bases). Germline V gene sequence: CDR1 SGHTA, CDR2 FQGTGA. This CDR3 contains 13 residues. V shed 1 base and J shed 3 bases, with 6 bases lying between them. Here the CDR3 reads CASSLIGDTEAFF. The CDR3 DNA reads as TGTGCCAGCAGCTTAATAGGGGACACTGAAGCTTTCTTT.

The CDR3 coding sequence is TGTGCCAGCAGCTCCGCGCTTTGGACCCCAGAGACCCAGTACTTC. It specifies CASSSALWTPETQYF. This chain joins TRBV7-2 and TRBJ2-5; D gene uncertain. CDR3 length: 15 amino acids. Germline V gives CDR1 SGHTA, CDR2 FQGNSA. The V and J ends lost 4 bases and 4 bases respectively, with 16 bases between them.